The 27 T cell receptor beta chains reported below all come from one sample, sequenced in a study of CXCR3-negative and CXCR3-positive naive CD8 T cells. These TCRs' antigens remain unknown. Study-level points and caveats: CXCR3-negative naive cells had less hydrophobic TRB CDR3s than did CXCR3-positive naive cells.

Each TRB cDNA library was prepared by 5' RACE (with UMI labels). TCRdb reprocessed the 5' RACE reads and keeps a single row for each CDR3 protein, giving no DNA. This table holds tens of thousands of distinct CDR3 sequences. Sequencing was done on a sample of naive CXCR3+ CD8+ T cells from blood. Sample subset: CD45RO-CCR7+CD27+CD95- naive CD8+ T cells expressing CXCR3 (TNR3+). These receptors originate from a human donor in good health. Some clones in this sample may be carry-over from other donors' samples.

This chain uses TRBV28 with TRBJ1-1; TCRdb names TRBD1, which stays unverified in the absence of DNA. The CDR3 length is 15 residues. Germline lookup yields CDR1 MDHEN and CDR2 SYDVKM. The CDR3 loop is CASRQQTRGFTEAFF.

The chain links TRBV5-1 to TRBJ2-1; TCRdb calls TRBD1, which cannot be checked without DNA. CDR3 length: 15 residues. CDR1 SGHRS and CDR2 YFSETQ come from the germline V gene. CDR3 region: CASSHKGGASNEQFF.

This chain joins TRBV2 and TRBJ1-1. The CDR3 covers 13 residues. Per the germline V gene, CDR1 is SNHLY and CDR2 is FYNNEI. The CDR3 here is CASRISWGTEAFF.

CDR3 amino acids: CASSPTGGGYGYTF. The J gene is TRBJ1-2, the V gene TRBV11-2; TCRdb's D gene call, TRBD1, goes unchecked for lack of DNA. CDR3 size: 14 residues. Germline CDR1 SGHAT, CDR2 FQNNGV. The full variable domain, its missing parts supplied by reference TRBV11-2 and TRBJ1-2, is EAGVAQSPRYKIIEKRQSVAFWCNPISGHATLYWYQQILGQGPKLLIQFQNNGVVDDSQLPKDRFSAERLKGVDSTLKIQPAKLEDSAVYLCASSPTGGGYGYTFGSGTRLTVV.

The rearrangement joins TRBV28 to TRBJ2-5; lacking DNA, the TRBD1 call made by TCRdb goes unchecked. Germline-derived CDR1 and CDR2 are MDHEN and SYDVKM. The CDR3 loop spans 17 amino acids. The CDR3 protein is CASSTPWGELAQETQYF.

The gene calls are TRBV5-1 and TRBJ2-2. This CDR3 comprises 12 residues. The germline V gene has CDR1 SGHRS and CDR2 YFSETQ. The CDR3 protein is CASSENTGELFF.

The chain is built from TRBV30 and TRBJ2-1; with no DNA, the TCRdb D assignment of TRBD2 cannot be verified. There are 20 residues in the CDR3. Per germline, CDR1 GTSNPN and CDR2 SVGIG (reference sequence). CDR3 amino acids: CALLHPSGTSGRSSYNEQFF.

CDR3 region: CASSFQGLGQFF. The chain carries TRBV27 and TRBJ2-1; TCRdb's D call, TRBD2, is unchecked because there is no DNA. The germline V gene encodes CDR1 MNHEY and CDR2 SMNVEV (reference sequence). This CDR3 comprises 12 residues.

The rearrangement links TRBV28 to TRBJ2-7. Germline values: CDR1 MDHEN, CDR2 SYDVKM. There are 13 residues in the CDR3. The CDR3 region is CASSRPVSYEQYF. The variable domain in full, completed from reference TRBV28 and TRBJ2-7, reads DVKVTQSSRYLVKRTGEKVFLECVQDMDHENMFWYRQDPGLGLRLIYFSYDVKMKEKGDIPEGYSVSREKKERFSLILESASTNQTSMYLCASSRPVSYEQYFGPGTRLTVT.

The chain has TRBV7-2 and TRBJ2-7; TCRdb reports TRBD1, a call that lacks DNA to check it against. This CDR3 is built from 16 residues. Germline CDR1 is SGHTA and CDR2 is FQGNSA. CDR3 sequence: CASSWFRGEGGYEQYF. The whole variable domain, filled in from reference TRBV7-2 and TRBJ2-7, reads GAGVSQSPSNKVTEKGKDVELRCDPISGHTALYWYRQSLGQGLEFLIYFQGNSAPDKSGLPSDRFSAERTGGSVSTLTIQRTQQEDSAVYLCASSWFRGEGGYEQYFGPGTRLTVT.

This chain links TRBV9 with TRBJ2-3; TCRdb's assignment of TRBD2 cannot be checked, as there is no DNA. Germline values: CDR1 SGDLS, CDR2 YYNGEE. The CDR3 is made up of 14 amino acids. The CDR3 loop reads CASSVSGDTDTQYF.

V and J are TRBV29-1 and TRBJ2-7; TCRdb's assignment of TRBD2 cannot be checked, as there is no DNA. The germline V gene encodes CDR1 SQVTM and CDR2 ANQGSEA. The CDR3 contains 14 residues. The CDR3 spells CSVEVAGSSYEQYF.

CDR3 sequence: CASRGLANEQFF. V and J are TRBV27 and TRBJ2-1; TCRdb lists TRBD2, though no DNA is available to test this call. Germline V CDR1 and CDR2: MNHEY, SMNVEV (reference sequence). The CDR3 consists of 12 residues.

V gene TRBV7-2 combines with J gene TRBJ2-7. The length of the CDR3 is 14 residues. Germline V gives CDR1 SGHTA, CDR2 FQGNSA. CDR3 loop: CASSLGNKAYEQYF. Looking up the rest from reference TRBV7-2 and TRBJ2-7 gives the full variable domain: GAGVSQSPSNKVTEKGKDVELRCDPISGHTALYWYRQSLGQGLEFLIYFQGNSAPDKSGLPSDRFSAERTGGSVSTLTIQRTQQEDSAVYLCASSLGNKAYEQYFGPGTRLTVT.

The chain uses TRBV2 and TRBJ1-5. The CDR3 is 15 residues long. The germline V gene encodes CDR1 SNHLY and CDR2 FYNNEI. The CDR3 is CASSVWGTGNQPQHF.

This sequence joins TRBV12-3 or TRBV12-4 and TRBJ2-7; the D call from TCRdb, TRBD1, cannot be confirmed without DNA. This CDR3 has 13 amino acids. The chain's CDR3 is CASSPGQAYEQYF.

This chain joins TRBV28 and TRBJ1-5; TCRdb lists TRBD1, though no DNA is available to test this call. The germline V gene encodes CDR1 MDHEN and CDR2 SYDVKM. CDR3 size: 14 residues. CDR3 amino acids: CASRIQDSYQPQHF. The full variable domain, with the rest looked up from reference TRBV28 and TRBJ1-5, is DVKVTQSSRYLVKRTGEKVFLECVQDMDHENMFWYRQDPGLGLRLIYFSYDVKMKEKGDIPEGYSVSREKKERFSLILESASTNQTSMYLCASRIQDSYQPQHFGDGTRLSIL.

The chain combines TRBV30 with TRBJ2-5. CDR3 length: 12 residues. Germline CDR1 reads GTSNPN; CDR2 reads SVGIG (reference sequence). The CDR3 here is CAWSVGQETQYF.

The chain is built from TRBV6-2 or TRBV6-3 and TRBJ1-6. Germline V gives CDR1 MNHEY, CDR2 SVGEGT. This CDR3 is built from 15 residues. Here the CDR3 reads CASSYSDPAGSPLHF.

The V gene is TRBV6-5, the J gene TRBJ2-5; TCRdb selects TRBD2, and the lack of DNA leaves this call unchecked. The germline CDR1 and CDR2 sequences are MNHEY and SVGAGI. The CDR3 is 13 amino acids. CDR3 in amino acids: CASSYSALRYEYF.

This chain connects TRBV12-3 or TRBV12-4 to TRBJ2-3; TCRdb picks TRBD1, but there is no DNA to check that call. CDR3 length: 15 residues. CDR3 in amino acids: CASSTGTGDTDTQYF.

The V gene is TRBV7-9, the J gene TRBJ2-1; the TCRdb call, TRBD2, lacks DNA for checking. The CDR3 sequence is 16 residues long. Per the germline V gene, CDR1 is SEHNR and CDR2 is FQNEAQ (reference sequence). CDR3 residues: CASQEINSGTDNEQFF. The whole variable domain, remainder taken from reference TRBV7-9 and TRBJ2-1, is DTGVSQNPRHKITKRGQNVTFRCDPISEHNRLYWYRQTLGQGPEFLTYFQNEAQLEKSRLLSDRFSAERPKGSFSTLEIQRTEQGDSAMYLCASQEINSGTDNEQFFGPGTRLTVL.

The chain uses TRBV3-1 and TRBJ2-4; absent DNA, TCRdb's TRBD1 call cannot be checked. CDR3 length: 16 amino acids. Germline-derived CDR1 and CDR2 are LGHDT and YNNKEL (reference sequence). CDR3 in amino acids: CASSFRTGVAKNIQYF.

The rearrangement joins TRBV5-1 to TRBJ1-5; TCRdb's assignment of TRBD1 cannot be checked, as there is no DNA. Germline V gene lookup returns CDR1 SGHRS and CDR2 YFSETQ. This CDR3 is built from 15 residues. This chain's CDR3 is CASSFAGTGDQPQHF.

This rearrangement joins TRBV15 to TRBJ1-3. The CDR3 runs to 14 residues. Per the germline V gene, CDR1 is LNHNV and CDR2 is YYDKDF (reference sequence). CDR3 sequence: CATSRAHSGNTIYF.

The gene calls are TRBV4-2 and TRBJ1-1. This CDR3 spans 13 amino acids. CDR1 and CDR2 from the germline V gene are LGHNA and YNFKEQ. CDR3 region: CASSQEKNTEAFF.

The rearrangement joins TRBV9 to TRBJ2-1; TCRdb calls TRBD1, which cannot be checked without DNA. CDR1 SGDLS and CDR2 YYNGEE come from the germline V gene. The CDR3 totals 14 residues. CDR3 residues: CASSGPARDGEQFF.